The 31 T cell receptor beta chains reported below all come from one sample, sequenced in a study of human T cells and chemical hapten exposure. TCRdb re-derived calls from the RACE reads in MiXCR, one entry per CDR3 protein. The profile shows tens of thousands of distinct CDR3 sequences, under 13% of them singletons. Time point noted: pre-sensitization, week 0. Treatment reported: therapeutic diphenylcyclopropenone sensitization with weekly scalp DPC. Total RNA came from unfractionated whole blood. The starting material was whole blood, obtained in connection with sensitization to the hapten diphenylcyclopropenone (DPC). The origin of the receptors is a man aged 50 to 59 with alopecia areata. Some clones in this sample may be carry-over from other donors' samples.

Regarding this clonotype: A read error may account for a junction end that differs from germline. J is TRBJ1-2 and V is TRBV20-1; 9 bases line up with TRBD1. In germline, CDR1 is DFQATT, CDR2 SNEGSKA (reference sequence). The CDR3 runs 10 residues. For the CDR3, the DNA is TGCAGGGGGACTACGGGACAGGGTGCCTTC. This gives the protein CRGTTGQGAF.

The V call is TRBV7-9, the J call TRBJ2-2; 13 nucleotides align to TRBD2. After removal of 5 bases from V and 0 bases from J, the junction contained 12 bases not matched to a gene. The germline gives CDR1 SEHNR, CDR2 FQNEAQ (reference sequence). CDR3 length equals 20 residues. This chain's CDR3 is CASSPHRGLAGPANTGELFF. The CDR3 DNA sequence: TGTGCCAGCAGCCCACATAGGGGACTAGCGGGACCAGCGAACACCGGGGAGCTGTTTTTT.

This clonotype was seen more than once but under ten times. V and J are TRBV4-1 and TRBJ2-3; D is perhaps TRBD1 (6 bases). The length of the CDR3 is 17 residues. The germline V and J ends were trimmed by 1 base and 0 bases, with 14 bases remaining between them. Germline V gene lookup returns CDR1 MGHRA and CDR2 YSYEKL. The CDR3 region has the DNA TGCGCCAGCAGCCAAGCCGGACAGACATTGAGCACAGATACGCAGTATTTT. Translating it yields CASSQAGQTLSTDTQYF.

This rearrangement joins TRBV20-1 to TRBJ2-1; 13 bases are shared with TRBD2. This CDR3 comprises 15 residues. V dropped 7 bases and J dropped 7; count of bases not matched to a gene: 10. Germline CDR1 and CDR2: DFQATT and SNEGSKA (reference sequence). CDR3 sequence reads: CSVTSGRASLNEQFF. CDR3 DNA sequence: TGCAGTGTTACTAGCGGGAGGGCCTCTTTGAATGAGCAGTTCTTC.

This clonotype has at least ten counts. The J gene is TRBJ1-4, the V gene TRBV5-1, with D maybe TRBD1 (5 bases). The V gene's germline CDR1 is SGHRS and CDR2 YFSETQ. Trimming stripped 4 bases from V and 6 bases from J, with 16 bases between. The CDR3 is made up of 15 amino acids. In DNA, the CDR3 is TGCGCCAGCAGCCCAGGGTCGGCAGATGATGAAAAACTGTTTTTT. It translates to CASSPGSADDEKLFF.

This clonotype has at least ten counts. The J gene is TRBJ2-3, the V gene TRBV29-1, with 9 bases lining up with TRBD2. Germline V lookup: CDR1 SQVTM, CDR2 ANQGSEA. The CDR3 contains 16 residues. V trimming: 5 bases; J trimming: 5 bases; junction bases outside the gene matches: 14. The CDR3 region is CSVFGFLREGVDTQYF. In nucleotides, the CDR3 is TGCAGCGTTTTTGGATTTCTGCGGGAGGGGGTAGATACGCAGTATTTT.

This clonotype was seen ten or more times. V gene TRBV7-9 combines with J gene TRBJ1-1; 9 nucleotides align to TRBD1. The CDR3 totals 16 residues. The germline V gene has CDR1 SEHNR and CDR2 FQNEAQ (reference sequence). Unmatched junction bases numbered 5, after V lost 2 bases and J lost 1 base. The CDR3 region is CASSLSQGATNTEAFF. The CDR3, as DNA: TGTGCCAGCAGCTTATCACAGGGGGCAACGAACACTGAAGCTTTCTTT.

This clonotype was found many times. V gene TRBV29-1 combines with J gene TRBJ2-5; a possible D gene is TRBD2 (5 bases). The V end was cut by 4 bases, the J end by 4 bases, with 10 bases between. This CDR3 region has 12 residues. Germline assignment: CDR1 SQVTM and CDR2 ANQGSEA. As DNA, the CDR3 is TGCAGCGTTGGAGGGAGTCTAGAGACCCAGTACTTC. This encodes CSVGGSLETQYF.

The sample holds many counts of this clonotype. This chain uses TRBV2 with TRBJ2-2; the match to TRBD1 covers 7 bases. Per germline, CDR1 SNHLY and CDR2 FYNNEI. Germline trimming cut 7 bases from V and 4 bases from J; bases unmatched to any gene: 6. The CDR3 is 14 residues long. The CDR3 DNA follows: TGTGCCAGCAACACGGGACAGAGCACCGGGGAGCTGTTTTTT. This codes for CASNTGQSTGELFF.

Ten or more counts support this clonotype. The chain couples TRBV7-6 to TRBJ2-7; 7 bases line up with TRBD2. This CDR3 contains 14 residues. CDR1 SGHVS and CDR2 FNYEAQ come from the germline V gene. Trimming at V came to 3 bases and at J to 4 bases, leaving 6 bases not matched to a gene. This chain's CDR3 is CASSFGGRDYEQYF. CDR3 in DNA: TGTGCCAGCAGCTTCGGCGGGAGAGATTACGAGCAGTACTTC.

The chain has TRBV27 and TRBJ2-5, with D maybe TRBD1 (6 bases). Germline CDR1 and CDR2: MNHEY and SMNVEV (reference sequence). This CDR3 comprises 15 residues. Trimming took off 7 bases at V and 6 bases at J, with 21 bases between the two ends. The DNA of the CDR3 is TGTGCCAGCACTTCCGGGACACAGGCGTGGAAGACCCAGTACTTC. It specifies CASTSGTQAWKTQYF.

This clonotype was seen many times. This sequence joins TRBV5-8 and TRBJ2-3; TRBD1 might be the D (5 bases). The CDR3 spans 14 residues. Trimming shortened V by 1 base and J by 6 bases, and 12 bases separated the two germline ends. The germline gives CDR1 SGHTS, CDR2 YDEGEE. CDR3 in amino acids: CASSLRTPPDTQYF. The DNA of the CDR3 is TGTGCCAGCAGCTTGAGGACACCCCCGGATACGCAGTATTTT.

This clonotype was recorded at least ten times. The V gene is TRBV7-9, the J gene TRBJ1-4, with a tentative D call TRBD1 (5 bases). CDR1 and CDR2 from the germline V gene are SEHNR and FQNEAQ (reference sequence). The CDR3 is made up of 14 amino acids. The germline V and J ends were trimmed by 5 bases and 1 base, with 8 bases remaining between them. Written as DNA, the CDR3 is TGTGCCAGCAGCCCGACAGTAACTAATGAAAAACTGTTTTTT. Translating it yields CASSPTVTNEKLFF.

The J gene is TRBJ2-7, the V gene TRBV10-3; TRBD2 aligns across 7 bases. Looked up from germline, CDR1 is ENHRY and CDR2 is SYGVKD. The ends lost 3 bases at V and 2 bases at J; junction bases unmatched: 10. The CDR3 sequence is 16 residues long. The CDR3 coding sequence is TGTGCCATCAGTGAAATTGGGCGGGAGCATCCCTACGAGCAGTACTTC. Amino acids: CAISEIGREHPYEQYF.

This clonotype was counted at least ten times. CDR3 bases: TGTGCCAGCAGCCAGGGTCAGAATAAGTTGGTAAGGGAGCAGTTCTTC. Protein product: CASSQGQNKLVREQFF. The chain has TRBV4-2 and TRBJ2-1, with D uncertain. Germline CDR1 reads LGHNA; CDR2 reads YNFKEQ. CDR3 length: 16 amino acids. Trimming took 3 bases from V and 10 from J, leaving 22 bases between them.

This clonotype turned up a few times. The rearrangement uses TRBV12-5 and TRBJ2-5, with TRBD1 matching over 8 bases. The CDR3 covers 15 residues. Germline V gene data show CDR1 as LGHNT and CDR2 as FRNRAP. Trimming removed 3 bases from V and 3 bases from J; junction bases left unmatched: 6. DNA of the CDR3: TGTGCTAGTGGTTTCGAGGCAGGGGGCGAAGAGACCCAGTACTTC. It yields the protein CASGFEAGGEETQYF.

The chain couples TRBV12-3 or TRBV12-4 to TRBJ2-5, with D perhaps matching TRBD1 (5 bases). The V and J ends lost 3 bases and 5 bases respectively, with 10 bases between them. The CDR3 extends over 13 amino acids. The CDR3 spells CASSFRVLETQYF. The CDR3 DNA reads TGTGCCAGCAGTTTCAGGGTTCTGGAGACCCAGTACTTC.

This clonotype was counted ten times or more. This chain joins TRBV6-2 or TRBV6-3 and TRBJ2-1; 9 bases match TRBD2. The germline V gene has CDR1 MNHEY and CDR2 SVGEGT. Trimming cost V 0 bases and J 2 bases; bases outside gene matches: 5. This CDR3 is 17 amino acids long. The CDR3 here is CASSYSFSGSAYNEQFF. CDR3 DNA sequence: TGTGCCAGCAGTTACTCTTTTAGCGGGAGTGCCTACAATGAGCAGTTCTTC.

This clonotype has a handful of counts. The chain couples TRBV7-2 to TRBJ1-5; D call uncertain. V was cut by 8 bases and J by 7 bases, with 15 bases left in between. Germline V gives CDR1 SGHTA, CDR2 FQGNSA. This CDR3 is 13 amino acids long. Here the CDR3 reads CASGPGLQQPQHF. In DNA form, the CDR3 reads TGTGCCAGCGGTCCAGGATTACAACAGCCCCAGCATTTT.

This clonotype was picked up many times. This chain joins TRBV20-1 and TRBJ2-1, with a tentative D call TRBD2 (5 bases). Trimming cost V 0 bases and J 0 bases, with 12 bases left between them. The V gene's germline CDR1 is DFQATT and CDR2 SNEGSKA (reference sequence). The CDR3 is 16 amino acids. The CDR3 loop is CSARDQSGSSYNEQFF. CDR3 DNA: TGCAGTGCTAGAGATCAAAGCGGTAGCTCCTACAATGAGCAGTTCTTC.

This clonotype occurred a few times. The V and J genes are TRBV6-1 and TRBJ2-3, with D perhaps matching TRBD1 or TRBD2 (6 bases each). There are 14 residues in the CDR3. Germline loops: CDR1 MNHNS, CDR2 SASEGT. Between the trimmed V and J ends, which lost 2 bases and 5 bases, there was a span of 11 bases. For the CDR3, the DNA is TGTGCCAGCAGTGAAAGGGGGGCCAAAGATACGCAGTATTTT. Amino acid sequence: CASSERGAKDTQYF.

This clonotype was picked up many times. The chain recombines TRBV15 with TRBJ2-1, with TRBD2 identical over 12 bases. This CDR3 has 16 residues. The V and J ends lost 0 bases and 7 bases, in that order; junction bases with no gene match: 4. The V gene's germline CDR1 is LNHNV and CDR2 YYDKDF (reference sequence). CDR3 coding DNA: TGTGCCACCAGCAGAGATTTGGGGACTAGCGGGAATGAGCAGTTCTTC. Its translation: CATSRDLGTSGNEQFF.

V and J are TRBV12-3 or TRBV12-4 and TRBJ1-3; perhaps TRBD1 as D (5 bases). The ends were cut back, 2 bases at V and 3 bases at J, with 8 bases in the middle. The CDR3 is made up of 14 amino acids. CDR3 nucleotide sequence: TGTGCCAGCAGTTTACGAGGGGTTGGAAACACCATATATTTT. It codes for CASSLRGVGNTIYF.

V is TRBV4-1 and J is TRBJ2-7, with a possible D match to TRBD2 (6 bases). Trimming took off 0 bases at V and 2 bases at J, with 11 bases between the two ends. Germline loops: CDR1 MGHRA, CDR2 YSYEKL. CDR3 length equals 15 residues. The CDR3, as DNA: TGCGCCAGCAGCCAAGATGGGACTCTCCCCTACGAGCAGTACTTC. This gives the protein CASSQDGTLPYEQYF.

This clonotype occurred many times. The chain couples TRBV7-2 to TRBJ1-5, with 7 bases that match TRBD1. Germline-derived CDR1 and CDR2 are SGHTA and FQGNSA. The CDR3 is 15 residues long. J gave up 0 bases and V 2 bases, and 1 base lay outside the gene matches. This CDR3 reads CASSLTGVSNQPQHF. The CDR3 nucleotides are TGTGCCAGCAGCTTAACAGGGGTTAGCAATCAGCCCCAGCATTTT.

V and J are TRBV20-1 and TRBJ2-7; no clear D gene. This CDR3 comprises 11 residues. Germline-derived CDR1 and CDR2 are DFQATT and SNEGSKA (reference sequence). V shed 0 bases and J shed 7 bases, with 7 bases lying between them. CDR3 nucleotide sequence: TGCAGTGCTAGAGATTTAAAGGAGCAGTACTTC. It is translated as CSARDLKEQYF.

This clonotype was counted many times. The J gene is TRBJ2-1, the V gene TRBV5-1; D perhaps matches TRBD2 (5 bases). Germline loops: CDR1 SGHRS, CDR2 YFSETQ. The ends were cut back, 2 bases at V and 8 bases at J, with 14 bases in the middle. The CDR3 sequence is 14 residues long. The CDR3 sequence: CASSFRGFGDEQFF. The CDR3 bases are TGCGCCAGCAGCTTTCGAGGGTTTGGGGATGAGCAGTTCTTC.

This clonotype was found many times. The rearrangement joins TRBV11-2 to TRBJ2-1; 10 bases match TRBD2. V lost 3 bases, J lost 4 bases, and 6 bases stayed unmatched. This CDR3 comprises 16 residues. Germline CDR1 SGHAT, CDR2 FQNNGV. DNA for the CDR3: TGTGCCAGCAGCTTGATGGGACTAGCGAAATACAATGAGCAGTTCTTC. It encodes CASSLMGLAKYNEQFF.

This clonotype came up a few times. This rearrangement joins TRBV28 to TRBJ2-5, with D hard to call. The V gene lost 8 bases and the J gene lost 1 base, with 8 bases spanning the gap. This CDR3 region has 12 residues. CDR1 and CDR2 from the germline V gene are MDHEN and SYDVKM. The DNA of the CDR3 is TGTGCCAGCCGGTCGGCCCAAGAGACCCAGTACTTC. Translating gives CASRSAQETQYF.

There are a few counts of this clonotype. The chain has TRBV29-1 and TRBJ2-7; 7 positions agree with TRBD1. Germline V CDR1 and CDR2: SQVTM, ANQGSEA. Trimming cost V 8 bases and J 0 bases; bases outside gene matches: 10. This CDR3 is built from 14 residues. This chain's CDR3 is CSYRPGQNSYEQYF. Here the CDR3 DNA reads TGCAGCTACCGTCCGGGACAGAACTCCTACGAGCAGTACTTC.

This chain uses TRBV28 with TRBJ2-5; tentatively, D is TRBD2 (5 bases). Germline CDR1 reads MDHEN; CDR2 reads SYDVKM. The CDR3 covers 12 residues. V lost 2 bases and J 7 bases, leaving 8 bases between the germline ends. CDR3 sequence reads: CASSLAGGTQYF. The CDR3 bases are TGTGCCAGCAGTTTAGCGGGTGGGACCCAGTACTTC.